This note documents a single TCR beta chain sequence. The data belong to a study of shared clonotypes between healthy human individuals. The CDR3 totals 14 residues. The V gene's germline CDR1 is PRHDT and CDR2 FYEKMQ (reference sequence). The ends were cut back, 2 bases at V and 5 bases at J, with 10 bases in the middle. The repertoire was sequenced with immunoSEQ multiplex PCR; TCRdb's copy has only in-frame clones and lacks some. Seen here are roughly 1,800,000 clones, about 95% observed once, and the top ten hold 1.2%. Terminally differentiated effector memory CD45RA+ cells were left out of the naive CD8 fraction, which was CD45RO-negative and positively selected for CCR7. All the donors were Caucasian adults who lived in Nashville, Tennessee.

Material for sequencing was naive CD8+ T cells sorted from blood. V usage is TRBV13 and J usage is TRBJ2-4, with D perhaps TRBD1 (5 bases). This TCR came from a man aged 18 to 30 in good health. The CDR3 region has the DNA TGTGCCAGCAGCTTACAGGGAATGGAAAACATTCAGTACTTC. Translating it yields CASSLQGMENIQYF.